A selection of T cell receptor beta chains follows, all from one sample in a study of cytomegalovirus exposure and HLA in healthy donors. The data were produced by immunoSEQ multiplex PCR, yet TCRdb's version contains in-frame clones alone and is incomplete. Of 37,000 or so clones in the sample, 81% were seen once. The source material was PBMCs. The receptors shown here come from a middle-aged woman in good health and CMV-seronegative. The CDR3 runs from the conserved cysteine through the conserved F or W. The D gene is left open where the match is weak. A clone size is listed for some rows: how often the clone was seen (once, few, many), or a class if it is expanded.

TRBJ1-6 | . | TRBV27 | . | TGTGCCAGCAGTCTCAAGACATATTCACCCCTCCACTTT | CASSLKTYSPLHF
TRBJ2-2 | TRBD1 | TRBV27 | . | TGTGCCAGCAGTTTATCGTTAAGTGGACAGGGCGGGACCGGGGAGCTGTTTTTT | CASSLSLSGQGGTGELFF
TRBJ1-4 | . | TRBV27 | . | TGTGCCAGCAAGGGCAGGGTTGGTGAAAAACTGTTTTTT | CASKGRVGEKLFF
TRBJ1-1 | . | TRBV7-8 | . | TGTGCCAGCAGCAGCGCCCCAGGGGCGATGAACACTGAAGCTTTCTTT | CASSSAPGAMNTEAFF
TRBJ1-1 | TRBD1 | TRBV18 | . | TGTGCCAGCTCACGGACAGGGGTAGAAACTGAAGCTTTCTTT | CASSRTGVETEAFF
TRBJ2-7 | . | TRBV25-1 | . | TGTGCCAGCAGTGACCCCGCGGGGGCCGCCTACGAGCAGTACTTC | CASSDPAGAAYEQYF
TRBJ2-1 | TRBD1 | TRBV7-9 | . | TGTGCCAGCAGCTTTCGCTTGGGACAGGGATACAATGAGCAGTTCTTC | CASSFRLGQGYNEQFF
TRBJ1-1 | . | TRBV6-1 | . | TGTGCCAGCAGTTTGACAGGGAACACTGAAGCTTTCTTT | CASSLTGNTEAFF
TRBJ2-3 | TRBD2 | TRBV5-6 | few | TGTGCCAGCAGCTTAAGCCCCCGACTAGCGGGGGGCACAGATACGCAGTATTTT | CASSLSPRLAGGTDTQYF
TRBJ1-6 | TRBD1 | TRBV6-6 | . | TGTGCCAGCACTGAGACAGGGGAAAATTCACCCCTCCACTTT | CASTETGENSPLHF
TRBJ2-5 | TRBD1 | TRBV4-3 | . | TGCGCCAGCAGCCAAGATCTCAGGGGGTTCCAAGAGACCCAGTACTTC | CASSQDLRGFQETQYF
TRBJ2-2 | . | TRBV13 | . | TGTGCCAGCAGCTTACAAGTGGGCAGGGGCAATACCGGGGAGCTGTTTTTT | CASSLQVGRGNTGELFF
TRBJ1-5 | . | TRBV7-6 | . | TGTGCCAGCAGCCCTCGGATAGCCGATCAGCCCCAGCATTTT | CASSPRIADQPQHF
TRBJ2-1 | . | TRBV7-6 | . | TGTGCCAGCAGCTTAGCGGGGGCTGCCAATGAGCAGTTCTTC | CASSLAGAANEQFF
TRBJ2-7 | TRBD1 | TRBV6-6 | . | TGTGCCAGCAGTAAGCTCGACAGGGACGAGCAGTACTTC | CASSKLDRDEQYF
TRBJ2-5 | . | TRBV2 | . | TGTGCCAGCGGGGACAAAAAAGAGACCCAGTACTTC | CASGDKKETQYF
TRBJ2-2 | TRBD2 | TRBV28 | . | TGTGCCAGCAGCCAAACGGGACTAGCGGGGGGGCAATTCGGGGAGCTGTTTTTT | CASSQTGLAGGQFGELFF
TRBJ2-3 | TRBD2 | TRBV7-2 | once | TGTGCCAGCAGCTTCCGGACTAGCTCCTCTAGCACAGATACGCAGTATTTT | CASSFRTSSSSTDTQYF
TRBJ2-1 | TRBD2 | TRBV7-9 | . | TGTGCCAGCAGCCCCGAGGGCGGGGGACTGTACAATGAGCAGTTCTTC | CASSPEGGGLYNEQFF
TRBJ2-7 | TRBD1 | TRBV14 | . | TGTGCCAGCAGCCCGACCCCTGGACAGGGGTTGTCCTACGAGCAGTACTTC | CASSPTPGQGLSYEQYF
TRBJ1-5 | . | TRBV19 | . | TGTGCCAGTAGTGTTGGGAGTGGCAATCAGCCCCAGCATTTT | CASSVGSGNQPQHF
TRBJ2-1 | . | TRBV5-1 | once | TGCGCCAGCAGCTTTATAAACAATGAGCAGTTCTTC | CASSFINNEQFF
TRBJ1-4 | . | TRBV5-1 | . | TGCGCCAGCAGCGGGGAGGGCGCTACTAATGAAAAACTGTTTTTT | CASSGEGATNEKLFF
TRBJ1-5 | TRBD1 | TRBV4-3 | few | TGCGCCAGCAGCCAAGATGACAGGGGTCAGCCCCAGCATTTT | CASSQDDRGQPQHF
TRBJ1-1 | . | TRBV9 | . | TGTGCCAGCAGCGTTGCAGGTCTTGGCACTGAAGCTTTCTTT | CASSVAGLGTEAFF
TRBJ2-3 | TRBD2 | TRBV4-2 | . | TGTGCCAGCAGCCAAGATTTTGGGCGGGGGAACACAGATACGCAGTATTTT | CASSQDFGRGNTDTQYF
TRBJ1-6 | TRBD1 | TRBV5-6 | . | TGTGCCAGCAGCGGTGACAGGGTTTCACCCCTCCACTTT | CASSGDRVSPLHF
TRBJ1-2 | TRBD1 | TRBV13 | . | TGTGCCAGCAGCATGACAGGGTTATCCTATGGCTACACCTTC | CASSMTGLSYGYTF
TRBJ1-1 | TRBD1 | TRBV29-1 | . | TGCAGCGTCGGACAGGTTTACACTGAAGCTTTCTTT | CSVGQVYTEAFF
TRBJ1-2 | . | TRBV18 | . | TGTGCCAGCTCAGGAGGACAGATACCTATGGGCTACACCTTC | CASSGGQIPMGYTF
TRBJ2-7 | . | TRBV2 | . | TGTGCCAGCAGCCCCCAGGGCTACGAGCAGTACTTC | CASSPQGYEQYF
TRBJ1-2 | . | TRBV5-6 | . | TGTGCCAGCAGCTTGGGGACAGACATGCGCCACCTCTATGGCTACACCTTC | CASSLGTDMRHLYGYTF
TRBJ2-3 | TRBD2 | TRBV6-6 | . | TGTGCCAGCAGACCGACTAGCGGGGGGGCGACAGATACGCAGTATTTT | CASRPTSGGATDTQYF
TRBJ2-1 | TRBD2 | TRBV5-1 | . | TGCGCCAGCAGCTTCAACGGGGGGGTCAACAATGAGCAGTTCTTC | CASSFNGGVNNEQFF
TRBJ2-4 | . | TRBV5-5 | . | TGTGCCAGCAGCTTGGACGGGGTCTCGAACATTCAGTACTTC | CASSLDGVSNIQYF